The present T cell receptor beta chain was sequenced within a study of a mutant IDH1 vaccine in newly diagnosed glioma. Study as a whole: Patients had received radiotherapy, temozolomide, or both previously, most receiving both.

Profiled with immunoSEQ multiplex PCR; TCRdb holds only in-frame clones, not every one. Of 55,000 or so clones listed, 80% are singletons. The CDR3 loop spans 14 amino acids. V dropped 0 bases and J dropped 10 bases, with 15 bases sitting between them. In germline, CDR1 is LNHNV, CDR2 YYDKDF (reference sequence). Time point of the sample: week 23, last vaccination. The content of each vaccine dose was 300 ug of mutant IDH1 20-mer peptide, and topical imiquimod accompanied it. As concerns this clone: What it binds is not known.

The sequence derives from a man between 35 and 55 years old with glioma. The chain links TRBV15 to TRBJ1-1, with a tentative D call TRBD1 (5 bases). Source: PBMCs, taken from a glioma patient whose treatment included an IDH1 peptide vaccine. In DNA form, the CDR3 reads TGTGCCACCAGCAGAGATCGGGCCCAGGGACTAGCTTTCTTT. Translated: CATSRDRAQGLAFF.